The 17 T cell receptor beta chains below were found in one sample sequenced in a study of blood T cell repertoires in COVID-19. Sequencing used immunoSEQ multiplex PCR; TCRdb keeps in-frame clones, though not all of them. The sample has about 210,000 clones; approximately 86% are singletons. Specimen: PBMCs or T cells enriched from blood (not recorded which). The receptor set was obtained from a woman between 40 and 50 years old in a cohort exposed to, infected with or recovered from COVID-19 (not recorded which).

J is TRBJ2-1 and V is TRBV7-2, with D uncertain. This CDR3 contains 15 residues. The V gene's germline CDR1 is SGHTA and CDR2 FQGNSA. Between the trimmed V and J ends, which lost 5 bases and 0 bases, there was a span of 11 bases. The CDR3: CASSPFWPSYNEQFF. The CDR3 DNA is TGTGCCAGCAGCCCCTTCTGGCCCTCCTACAATGAGCAGTTCTTC.

Here the CDR3 reads CASSVITGGAEAFF. DNA for the CDR3: TGTGCCAGCAGTGTAATAACAGGGGGGGCTGAAGCTTTCTTT. This chain uses TRBV28 with TRBJ1-1; 8 nucleotides align to TRBD1. This CDR3 has 14 amino acids. V lost 5 bases to trimming and J lost 6 bases; unmatched junction nucleotides: 8. Germline CDR1 is MDHEN and CDR2 is SYDVKM.

This chain connects TRBV27 to TRBJ2-7; D is unresolved. Germline V gives CDR1 MNHEY, CDR2 SMNVEV (reference sequence). The germline V and J ends were trimmed by 5 bases and 1 base, with 9 bases remaining between them. The CDR3 consists of 13 residues. Written as DNA, the CDR3 is TGTGCCAGCAGTCATAAAGAGTCCTACGAGCAGTACTTC. Encoded protein: CASSHKESYEQYF.

J is TRBJ2-5 and V is TRBV24-1; 11 bases agree with TRBD2. This CDR3 is 15 amino acids long. J gave up 5 bases and V 5 bases, and 6 bases lay outside the gene matches. CDR1 is KGHDR and CDR2 is SFDVKD in the germline V gene. The CDR3 reads CATSATSGRGETQYF. CDR3 coding DNA: TGTGCCACCAGTGCTACTAGCGGGAGAGGGGAGACCCAGTACTTC.

The rearrangement uses TRBV4-1 and TRBJ1-5, with D tentatively TRBD1 (6 bases). Germline CDR1 and CDR2: MGHRA and YSYEKL. The CDR3 runs to 16 residues. V lost 1 base and J 6 bases, leaving 16 bases between the germline ends. The CDR3 DNA reads TGCGCCAGCAGCCAAGGGGCAGGGGCGAGGGGTCAGCCCCAGCATTTT. This encodes CASSQGAGARGQPQHF.

The CDR3 DNA reads TGTGCCAGCAGTTTATCCGGACAGGGGACCTACAATGAGCAGTTCTTC. Translation: CASSLSGQGTYNEQFF. The chain is built from TRBV27 and TRBJ2-1; the match to TRBD1 covers 9 bases. The CDR3 contains 16 residues. Looked up from germline, CDR1 is MNHEY and CDR2 is SMNVEV (reference sequence). V was clipped by 0 bases and J by 2 bases; unmatched bases: 2.

The rearrangement links TRBV10-3 to TRBJ1-5; D is possibly TRBD1 (5 bases). Trimming took 6 bases from V and 3 from J, leaving 9 bases between them. The CDR3 is 13 residues long. In germline, CDR1 is ENHRY, CDR2 SYGVKD. The CDR3 protein is CAIRQAYNQPQHF. As DNA, the CDR3 is TGTGCCATCAGACAGGCATACAATCAGCCCCAGCATTTT.

The CDR3 region is CASSLEGYEQYF. In DNA form, the CDR3 reads TGCGCCAGCAGCTTGGAGGGGTACGAGCAGTACTTC. The chain carries TRBV5-1 and TRBJ2-7; D possibly corresponds to TRBD1 (5 bases). Trimming pared 0 bases from V and 4 bases from J, leaving 5 bases between. Germline lookup yields CDR1 SGHRS and CDR2 YFSETQ. This CDR3 is 12 amino acids long.

The gene calls are TRBV10-1 and TRBJ2-1; a weak D match, TRBD2 (6 bases). The germline gives CDR1 WNHNN, CDR2 SYGVQD (reference sequence). CDR3 length: 17 residues. The ends were cut back, 0 bases at V and 2 bases at J, with 14 bases in the middle. This CDR3 is CASSESLAGLTYNEQFF. The DNA of the CDR3 is TGCGCCAGCAGTGAGTCGTTGGCGGGACTTACCTACAATGAGCAGTTCTTC.

The chain is built from TRBV9 and TRBJ1-4; 7 bases are shared with TRBD1. Germline CDR1 SGDLS, CDR2 YYNGEE. The CDR3 covers 15 residues. The V segment lost 4 bases and the J segment 5 bases; nucleotides outside the gene matches: 8. The DNA for the CDR3 is TGTGCCAGCAGCCCGAGGGACAGCGAGAATGAAAAACTGTTTTTT. Amino acid sequence: CASSPRDSENEKLFF.

The chain is built from TRBV10-1 and TRBJ1-2, with a weak D call TRBD1 (6 bases). V was shortened by 10 bases and J by 0 bases, with 21 bases between the two germline ends. CDR1 WNHNN and CDR2 SYGVQD come from the germline V gene (reference sequence). CDR3 length: 16 amino acids. As DNA, the CDR3 is TGCGCCATTAGGCCCGACAGGTGGGCCTCTAACTATGGCTACACCTTC. Amino acids: CAIRPDRWASNYGYTF.

This clone was seen just once. J is TRBJ2-1 and V is TRBV6-6; 7 bases align to TRBD2. The CDR3 has 17 residues. The V and J ends lost 5 bases and 6 bases, in that order; junction bases with no gene match: 16. Germline V CDR1 and CDR2: MNHNY, SVGAGI (reference sequence). The CDR3 DNA reads TGTGCCAGCAGTCCTCGCCCGGGACTACTTAGCGGCAATGAGCAGTTCTTC. Translating gives CASSPRPGLLSGNEQFF.

The V gene is TRBV7-8, the J gene TRBJ1-4, with 8 bases matching TRBD1. CDR1 and CDR2 (germline): SGHVS, FQNEAQ. CDR3 size: 18 residues. V lost 2 bases and J lost 2; bases outside the gene matches: 10. The CDR3 sequence: CASSLRTGKEGTNEKLFF. CDR3 DNA sequence: TGTGCCAGCAGCTTACGGACAGGGAAGGAGGGCACTAATGAAAAACTGTTTTTT. Looking up the rest from reference TRBV7-8 and TRBJ1-4 gives the full variable domain: GAGVSQSPRYKVAKRGQDVALRCDPISGHVSLFWYQQALGQGPEFLTYFQNEAQLDKSGLPSDRFFAERPEGSVSTLKIQRTQQEDSAVYLCASSLRTGKEGTNEKLFFGSGTQLSVL.

The chain is built from TRBV6-5 and TRBJ2-1; possible D gene TRBD2, 5 bases. Looked up from germline, CDR1 is MNHEY and CDR2 is SVGAGI. This CDR3 has 13 residues. The V end was cut by 2 bases, the J end by 8 bases, with 10 bases between. For the CDR3, the DNA is TGTGCCAGCAGTTACAACCGAGCGGATGAGCAGTTCTTC. As protein: CASSYNRADEQFF.

This chain links TRBV18 with TRBJ1-3; D remains ambiguous. This CDR3 comprises 18 residues. Germline CDR1 is KGHSH and CDR2 is LQKENI. Trimming pared 2 bases from V and 2 bases from J, leaving 19 bases between. The CDR3 sequence is CASSPAMSREGAGNTIYF. The CDR3 DNA sequence: TGTGCCAGCTCACCAGCTATGTCTCGGGAAGGAGCTGGAAACACCATATATTTT.

The chain links TRBV11-3 to TRBJ2-3, with 8 bases identical to TRBD1. Germline assignment: CDR1 SGHNT and CDR2 YENEEA. CDR3 length: 15 amino acids. V dropped 5 bases and J dropped 6; count of bases not matched to a gene: 10. CDR3 protein: CASSIRQGKVDTQYF. The CDR3 DNA reads TGTGCCAGCAGCATACGACAGGGGAAAGTGGATACGCAGTATTTT.

The chain links TRBV6-1 to TRBJ2-7; weak D call: TRBD1 (6 bases). From germline, CDR1 is MNHNS and CDR2 SASEGT. The CDR3 consists of 14 residues. Between the trimmed V and J ends, which lost 6 bases and 2 bases, there was a span of 14 bases. Written as DNA, the CDR3 is TGTGCCAGCAGCCTAGGGGCAGGGGCCTACGAGCAGTACTTC. This gives the protein CASSLGAGAYEQYF.